This paragraph reports one TCR beta chain. Its antigen specificity is not known. Per-base quality was not reported, and no clone a single base away is much larger than it. V is pruned by 6 bases and J by 5 bases, leaving 10 bases of the junction without a gene match. Per the germline V gene (reference sequence), SGHNT is the CDR1 and YYREEE is the CDR2. Taken from cysteine to phenylalanine, the CDR3 has 14 residues. Only CDR3 DNA remains: 42 bases, in frame from the first base. The label giving this sample's treatment or condition can be read as: in vitro stimulation with specific CMV peptide epitopes to enrich CMV-specific T cells. The data originate from a study of T cell repertoires in cytomegalovirus infection (dated by TCRdb to the late 2010s). A note on the overall study: Alongside well-studied HLA-B-restricted epitopes, the peptide stimulations were aimed at recently identified HLA-C-restricted CMV epitopes, whose presentation resists viral immunomodulation. Donor HLA type was relevant to the analysis, as public TCR beta signatures indicated carriage of CMV infection together with the matching HLA type.

The paper's findings and limits, for the study overall: The ex vivo response was dominated by HLA-C-restricted CMV-specific TCR beta clonotypes, which also provided the single most frequent clonotype in two of eight donors. Cumulative frequency of public TCR beta family members discriminated carriers of CMV infection plus the relevant HLA type in this cohort and an independent roughly 330-donor cohort.

Instrument on record: Illumina HiSeq 1500. TCRdb trimmed public reads at Q25 via fastp, called clones via MiXCR and kept in-frame beta chains. Every CDR3 protein is listed once, alongside the most common genes and DNA of its rows. This sample is represented by tens of thousands of distinct CDR3 sequences; about half of them were singletons. Just over 90% of the sample lies in the top ten. The specimen comprised CD8+ T cells from cultured PBMCs, sampled from culture after CMV antigen stimulation. The chain joins TRBV5-4 to TRBJ1-1; 7 of the junction bases match TRBD1. The sequence came from a human donor in good health (CMV status not recorded). Some clones in this sample may be carry-over from other donors' samples. CDR3 reads: CASTRWGRGTEAFF. Here is the DNA: TGTGCCAGCACCAGATGGGGCAGGGGGACTGAAGCTTTCTTT.